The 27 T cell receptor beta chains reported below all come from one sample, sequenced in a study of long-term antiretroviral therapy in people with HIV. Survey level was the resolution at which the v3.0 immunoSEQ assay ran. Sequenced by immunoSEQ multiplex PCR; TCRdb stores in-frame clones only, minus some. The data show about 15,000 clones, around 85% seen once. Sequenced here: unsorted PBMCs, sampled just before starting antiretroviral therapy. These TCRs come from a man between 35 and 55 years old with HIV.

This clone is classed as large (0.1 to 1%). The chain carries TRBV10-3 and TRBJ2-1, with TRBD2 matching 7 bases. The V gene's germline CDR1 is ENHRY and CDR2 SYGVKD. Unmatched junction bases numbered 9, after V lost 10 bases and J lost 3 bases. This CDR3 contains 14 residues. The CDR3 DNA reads TGTGCCACTATTGACAGCGGGAACTACAATGAGCAGTTCTTC. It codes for CATIDSGNYNEQFF.

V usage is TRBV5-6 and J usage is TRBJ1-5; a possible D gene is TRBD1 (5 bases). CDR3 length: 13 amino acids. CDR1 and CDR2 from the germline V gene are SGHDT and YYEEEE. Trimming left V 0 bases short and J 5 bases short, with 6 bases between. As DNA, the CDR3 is TGTGCCAGCAGCTTGGGGGGCGATCAGCCCCAGCATTTT. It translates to CASSLGGDQPQHF.

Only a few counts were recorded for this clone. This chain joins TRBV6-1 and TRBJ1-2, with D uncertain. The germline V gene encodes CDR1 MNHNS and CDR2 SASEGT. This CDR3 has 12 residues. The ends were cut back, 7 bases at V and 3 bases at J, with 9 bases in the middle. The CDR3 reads CASTFGYYGYTF. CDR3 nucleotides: TGTGCCAGCACCTTTGGGTACTATGGCTACACCTTC.

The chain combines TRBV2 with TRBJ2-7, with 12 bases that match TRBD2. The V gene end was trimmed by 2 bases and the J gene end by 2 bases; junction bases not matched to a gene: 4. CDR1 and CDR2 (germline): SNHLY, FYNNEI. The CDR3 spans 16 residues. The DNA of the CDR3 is TGTGCCAGCAGTGAAACGGCTAGCGGGGGGGCCTACGAGCAGTACTTC. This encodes CASSETASGGAYEQYF.

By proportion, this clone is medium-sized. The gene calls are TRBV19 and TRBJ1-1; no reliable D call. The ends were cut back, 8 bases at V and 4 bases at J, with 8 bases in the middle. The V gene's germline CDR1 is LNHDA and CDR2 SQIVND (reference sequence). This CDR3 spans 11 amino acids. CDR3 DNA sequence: TGTGCCAGTGCGGGTAGCACTGAAGCTTTCTTT. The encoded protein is CASAGSTEAFF.

The CDR3, as DNA: TGTGCCAGCAGATCAGGGCGGTTGAGCAATCAGCCCCAGCATTTT. Translation: CASRSGRLSNQPQHF. This chain links TRBV6-1 with TRBJ1-5, with D tentatively TRBD1 (5 bases). Germline loops: CDR1 MNHNS, CDR2 SASEGT. The CDR3 contains 15 residues. V lost 6 bases, J lost 1 base, and 13 bases lay in between.

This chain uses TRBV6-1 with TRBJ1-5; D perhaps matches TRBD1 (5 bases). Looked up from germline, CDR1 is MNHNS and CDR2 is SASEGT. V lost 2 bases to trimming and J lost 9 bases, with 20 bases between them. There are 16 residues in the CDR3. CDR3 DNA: TGTGCCAGCAGTGAATGGGGTGGGCAGGGAAGGAGGCCCCAGCATTTT. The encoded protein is CASSEWGGQGRRPQHF.

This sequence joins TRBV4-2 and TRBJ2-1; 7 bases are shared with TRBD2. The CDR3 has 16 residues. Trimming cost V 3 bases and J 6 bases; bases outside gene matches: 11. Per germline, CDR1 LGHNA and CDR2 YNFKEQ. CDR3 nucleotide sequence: TGTGCCAGCAGCCATTTGCCGGGGGGTAATGGCAATGAGCAGTTCTTC. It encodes CASSHLPGGNGNEQFF.

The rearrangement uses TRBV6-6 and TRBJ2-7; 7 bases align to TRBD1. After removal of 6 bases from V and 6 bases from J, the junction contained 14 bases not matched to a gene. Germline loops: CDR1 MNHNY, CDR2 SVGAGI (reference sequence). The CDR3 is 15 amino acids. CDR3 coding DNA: TGTGCCAGCAGGTTGGACAGGAGATACGATTCCGAGCAGTACTTC. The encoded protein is CASRLDRRYDSEQYF.

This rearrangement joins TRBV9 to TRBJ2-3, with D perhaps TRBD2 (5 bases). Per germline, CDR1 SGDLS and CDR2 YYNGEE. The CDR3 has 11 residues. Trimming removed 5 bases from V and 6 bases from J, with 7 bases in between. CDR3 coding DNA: TGTGCCAGCAGTACGGGGGATACGCAGTATTTT. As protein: CASSTGDTQYF.

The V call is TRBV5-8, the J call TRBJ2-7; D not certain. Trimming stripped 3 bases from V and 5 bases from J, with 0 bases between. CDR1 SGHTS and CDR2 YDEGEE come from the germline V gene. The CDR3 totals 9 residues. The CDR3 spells CASSYEQYF. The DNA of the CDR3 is TGTGCCAGCAGCTACGAGCAGTACTTC.

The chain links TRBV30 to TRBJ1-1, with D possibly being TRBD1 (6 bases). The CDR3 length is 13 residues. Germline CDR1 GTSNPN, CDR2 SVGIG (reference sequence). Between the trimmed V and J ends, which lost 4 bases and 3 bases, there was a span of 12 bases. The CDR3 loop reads CAWTGGPYTEAFF. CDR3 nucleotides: TGTGCCTGGACCGGGGGGCCTTACACTGAAGCTTTCTTT.

As DNA, the CDR3 is TGCGCCAGCAGCCTCGGGACTAACTCCTACACAGATACGCAGTATTTT. Translation: CASSLGTNSYTDTQYF. The V and J genes are TRBV5-1 and TRBJ2-3, with 7 bases matching TRBD2. The CDR3 runs to 16 residues. Looked up from germline, CDR1 is SGHRS and CDR2 is YFSETQ. V was pared by 4 bases and J by 2 bases, with 10 bases of the junction left unmatched. Supplemented by reference TRBV5-1 and TRBJ2-3, the full variable domain reads KAGVTQTPRYLIKTRGQQVTLSCSPISGHRSVSWYQQTPGQGLQFLFEYFSETQRNKGNFPGRFSGRQFSNSRSEMNVSTLELGDSALYLCASSLGTNSYTDTQYFGPGTRLTVL.

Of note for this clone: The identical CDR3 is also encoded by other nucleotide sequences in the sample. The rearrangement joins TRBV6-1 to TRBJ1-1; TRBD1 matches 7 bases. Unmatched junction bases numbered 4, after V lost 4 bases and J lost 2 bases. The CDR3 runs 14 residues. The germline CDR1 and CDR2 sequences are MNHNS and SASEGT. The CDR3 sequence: CASSATGVNTEAFF. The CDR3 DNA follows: TGTGCCAGCAGTGCTACAGGGGTTAACACTGAAGCTTTCTTT.

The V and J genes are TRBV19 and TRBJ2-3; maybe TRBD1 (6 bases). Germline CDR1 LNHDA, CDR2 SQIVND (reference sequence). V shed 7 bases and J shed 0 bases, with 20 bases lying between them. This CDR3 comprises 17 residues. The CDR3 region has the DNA TGTGCCAGTACTCAAACCGGGACACTTTCTAGCACAGATACGCAGTATTTT. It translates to CASTQTGTLSSTDTQYF.

The CDR3 DNA reads TGTGCCAGCAGCCAGGGGTTGACCTACGAGCAGTACTTC. This codes for CASSQGLTYEQYF. The rearrangement links TRBV6-5 to TRBJ2-7; D might be TRBD1 (6 bases). This CDR3 is built from 13 residues. Germline V gene lookup returns CDR1 MNHEY and CDR2 SVGAGI. V lost 6 bases, J lost 2 bases, and 11 bases lay in between.

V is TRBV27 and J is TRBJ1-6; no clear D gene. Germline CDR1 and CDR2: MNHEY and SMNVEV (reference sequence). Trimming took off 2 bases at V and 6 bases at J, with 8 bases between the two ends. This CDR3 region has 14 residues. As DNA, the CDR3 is TGTGCCAGCAGTTTAGGAGGACCTAATTCACCCCTCCACTTT. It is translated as CASSLGGPNSPLHF.

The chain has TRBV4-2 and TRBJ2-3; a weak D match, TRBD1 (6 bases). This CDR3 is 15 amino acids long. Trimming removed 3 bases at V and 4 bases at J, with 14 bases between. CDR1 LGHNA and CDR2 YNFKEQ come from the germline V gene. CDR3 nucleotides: TGTGCCAGCAGCCATTCACTAAACAGGGCAGATACGCAGTATTTT. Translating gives CASSHSLNRADTQYF.

CDR3 loop: CASSKESGPRGGYTF. The DNA for the CDR3 is TGTGCCAGCAGCAAAGAGTCCGGGCCCAGGGGTGGCTACACCTTC. This chain uses TRBV21-1 with TRBJ1-2; the table names TRBD1, a call not compared with the DNA. TRBV21-1 is shown as a pseudogene. The CDR3 extends over 15 amino acids.

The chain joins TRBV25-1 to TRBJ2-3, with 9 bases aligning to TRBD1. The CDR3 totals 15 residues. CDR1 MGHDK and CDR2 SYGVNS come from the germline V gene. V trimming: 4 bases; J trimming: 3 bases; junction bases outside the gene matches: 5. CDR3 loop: CASSGTGDATDTQYF. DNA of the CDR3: TGTGCCAGCAGTGGGACAGGGGATGCGACAGATACGCAGTATTTT.

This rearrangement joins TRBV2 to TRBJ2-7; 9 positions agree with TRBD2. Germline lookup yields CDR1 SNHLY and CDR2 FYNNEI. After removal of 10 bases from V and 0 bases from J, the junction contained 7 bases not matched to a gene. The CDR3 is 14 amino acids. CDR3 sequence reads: CAIISGSYSYEQYF. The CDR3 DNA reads TGTGCCATTATTAGCGGGAGTTACTCCTACGAGCAGTACTTC.

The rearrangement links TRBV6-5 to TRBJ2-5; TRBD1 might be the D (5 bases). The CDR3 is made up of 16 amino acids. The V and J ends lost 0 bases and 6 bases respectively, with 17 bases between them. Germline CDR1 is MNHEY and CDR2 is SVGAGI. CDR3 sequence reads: CASSYSNAGPRKTQYF. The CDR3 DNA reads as TGTGCCAGCAGTTACTCGAATGCAGGGCCTAGGAAGACCCAGTACTTC.

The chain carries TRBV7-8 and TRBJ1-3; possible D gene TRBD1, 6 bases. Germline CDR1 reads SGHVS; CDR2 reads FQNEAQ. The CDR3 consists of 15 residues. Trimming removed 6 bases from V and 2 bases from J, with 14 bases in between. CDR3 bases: TGTGCCAGCAGTTCTCCCGGGACAACTGGAAACACCATATATTTT. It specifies CASSSPGTTGNTIYF.

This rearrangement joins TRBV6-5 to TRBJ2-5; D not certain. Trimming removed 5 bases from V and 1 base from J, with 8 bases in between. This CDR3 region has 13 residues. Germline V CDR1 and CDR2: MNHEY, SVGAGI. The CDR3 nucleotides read TGTGCCAGCAGTAGTATAGGCCAAGAGACCCAGTACTTC. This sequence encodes CASSSIGQETQYF.

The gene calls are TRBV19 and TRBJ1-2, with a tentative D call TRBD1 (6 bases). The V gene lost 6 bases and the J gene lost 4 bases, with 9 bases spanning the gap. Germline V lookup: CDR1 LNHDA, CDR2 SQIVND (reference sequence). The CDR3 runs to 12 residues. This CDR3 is CASSGQTYGYTF. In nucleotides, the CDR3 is TGTGCCAGTAGCGGACAGACCTATGGCTACACCTTC.

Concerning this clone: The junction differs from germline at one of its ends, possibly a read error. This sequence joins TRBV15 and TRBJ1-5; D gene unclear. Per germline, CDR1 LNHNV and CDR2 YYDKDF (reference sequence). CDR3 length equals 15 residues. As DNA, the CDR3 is TGTGCCACCAGCAGAGAAATAAGTAGCTATCAGCCCCAGCATTTT. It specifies CATSREISSYQPQHF.

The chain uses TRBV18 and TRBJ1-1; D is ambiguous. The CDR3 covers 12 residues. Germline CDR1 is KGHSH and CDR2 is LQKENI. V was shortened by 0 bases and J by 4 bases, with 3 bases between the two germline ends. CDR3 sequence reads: CASSPPGTEAFF. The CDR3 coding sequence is TGTGCCAGCTCACCACCGGGCACTGAAGCTTTCTTT.